A selection of T cell receptor beta chains follows, all from one sample in a study of cytomegalovirus exposure and HLA in healthy donors. Clones were sequenced by immunoSEQ multiplex PCR, and TCRdb holds only the in-frame ones, with some missing. The table records about 120,000 clones, approximately 80% of them present only once. Sequencing was carried out using PBMCs. The receptors come from a woman aged 18-30 years in good health and CMV-seronegative. CDR3s include the opening cysteine and the closing phenylalanine or tryptophan. The D gene is left open where the match is weak. Some rows mark clone size as missing; the rest say once, few, many or name a class of expanded clone.

clone_size	v_call	d_call	j_call	cdr3_nt	cdr3_aa
-	TRBV19	TRBD2	TRBJ2-3	TGTGCCAGTGGAACGGGACTAGGCCCCCCAGATACGCAGTATTTT	CASGTGLGPPDTQYF
-	TRBV5-1	TRBD2	TRBJ2-1	TGCGCCAGCAGTTATGGACTAGCCCCTGAGCAGTTCTTC	CASSYGLAPEQFF
-	TRBV9	TRBD2	TRBJ2-2	TGTGCCAGCAGCGTAGAGGGACTAGTTGCCGGGGAGCTGTTTTTT	CASSVEGLVAGELFF
once	TRBV18	-	TRBJ1-2	TGCGCCAGCTCACCAGGGACTTCCCTTAATGGCTACACCTTC	CASSPGTSLNGYTF
few	TRBV27	-	TRBJ2-1	TGTGCCAGCAGACTAGGAGAGAATGAGCAGTTCTTC	CASRLGENEQFF
-	TRBV4-3	-	TRBJ2-5	TGCGCCAGCAGCCAAGACGGGGAAGAGACCCAGTACTTC	CASSQDGEETQYF
-	TRBV5-1	-	TRBJ1-2	TGCGCCAGCAGCTCGACAGAAAACTATGGCTACACCTTC	CASSSTENYGYTF
-	TRBV10-3	TRBD2	TRBJ2-1	TGTGCCATCAGTATTACCGGGACTAGCGGCCCCTCCTACAATGAGCAGTTCTTC	CAISITGTSGPSYNEQFF
-	TRBV7-2	TRBD1	TRBJ2-1	TGTGCCAGCCTACCGGGACAGGGGGCTTCGGGGGGACTAAATGAGCAGTTCTTC	CASLPGQGASGGLNEQFF
-	TRBV13	TRBD2	TRBJ2-5	TGTGCCAGCGGGCGAGGCGGGGGGGCCCCCGAGACCCAGTACTTC	CASGRGGGAPETQYF
-	TRBV4-3	TRBD2	TRBJ2-3	TGCGCCAGCAGCCGGAGGGCTAGCGGGGGGAGAACAGATACGCAGTATTTT	CASSRRASGGRTDTQYF
-	TRBV19	-	TRBJ1-1	TGTGCCAGTAGTTCTCGGACAGCCTCGGGCACTGAAGCTTTCTTT	CASSSRTASGTEAFF
-	TRBV18	-	TRBJ1-4	TGTGCCAGCTCACCAGAGGGCGGAAAACTGTTTTTT	CASSPEGGKLFF
-	TRBV6-1	-	TRBJ2-2	TGTGCCAGCAGTGGACAGGCCAACACCGGGGAGCTGTTTTTT	CASSGQANTGELFF
-	TRBV7-2	-	TRBJ2-5	TGTGCCAGCAGCTTAATGAGGGCCCAAGAGACCCAGTACTTC	CASSLMRAQETQYF
once	TRBV6-1	-	TRBJ2-1	TGTGCCAGCAGCTGGGACTTCAATGAGCAGTTCTTC	CASSWDFNEQFF
-	TRBV29-1	-	TRBJ1-1	TGCAGCGTTGGGGAATCGGCAGGGCACAACACTGAAGCTTTCTTT	CSVGESAGHNTEAFF
few	TRBV7-2	TRBD1	TRBJ1-2	TGTGCCAGCAGCCCCAAGACAGGGGGCGGGGGCTACACCTTC	CASSPKTGGGGYTF
-	TRBV2	TRBD2	TRBJ2-1	TGTGCCAGCAGTAAAGCGGGAGCGCCATACAATGAGCAGTTCTTC	CASSKAGAPYNEQFF
once	TRBV4-1	TRBD2	TRBJ2-1	TGCGCCAGCAGCCAAGAGCGTATGGGTGCGGGAGGTGAGCAGTTCTTC	CASSQERMGAGGEQFF
-	TRBV5-1	TRBD1	TRBJ2-2	TGCGCCAGCAGCAGCCGGGACAGGGTTCGGGTTCTCCTCACCGGGGAGCTGTTTTTT	CASSSRDRVRVLLTGELFF
-	TRBV19	-	TRBJ1-2	TGTGCCAGTAGTATAGAAACTCCTTATGGCTACACCTTC	CASSIETPYGYTF
few	TRBV7-6	-	TRBJ1-1	TGTGCCAGCAGCGAGAGGGGAGGTGCTGAAGCTTTCTTT	CASSERGGAEAFF
-	TRBV18	TRBD1	TRBJ1-1	TGTGCCAGCTCACCATCGGGACAGGGGAACACTGAAGCTTTCTTT	CASSPSGQGNTEAFF
-	TRBV6-6	-	TRBJ1-1	TGTGCCAGCAGGAACGGTAACACTGAAGCTTTCTTT	CASRNGNTEAFF
-	TRBV19	-	TRBJ1-2	TGTGCCAGTAGTCCGACCCCCCGGGGGTGGGGCTACACCTTC	CASSPTPRGWGYTF
-	TRBV4-2	TRBD2	TRBJ2-1	TGTGCCAGCAGCCAGTGGACTAGCGGAACCTACAATGAGCAGTTCTTC	CASSQWTSGTYNEQFF
-	TRBV6-5	-	TRBJ2-2	TGTGCCAGCAGGAATAGCGTAACCGGGGAGCTGTTTTTT	CASRNSVTGELFF
-	TRBV19	TRBD1	TRBJ1-5	TGTGCCAGTAGGGATTGGACAGGGGCTCAGCCCCAGCATTTT	CASRDWTGAQPQHF
-	TRBV9	TRBD2	TRBJ2-5	TGTGCCAGCAGCGTGAGGGGGACTAGCGAGGAGACCCAGTACTTC	CASSVRGTSEETQYF
-	TRBV25-1	TRBD1	TRBJ1-2	TGTGCCAGCAGTCCGGACAGGGTTCTCTACTACTATGGCTACACCTTC	CASSPDRVLYYYGYTF
-	TRBV20-1	TRBD1	TRBJ1-1	TGCGGTGCTCGGGACAGGGGGGAGGCTTTCTTT	CGARDRGEAFF
few	TRBV18	TRBD1	TRBJ2-2	TGTGCCAGCTCACCTGGACAGGCCTCGAACACCGGGGAGCTGTTTTTT	CASSPGQASNTGELFF
-	TRBV11-2	-	TRBJ1-6	TGTGCCAGCAGCCCTACCGGGGTCCTCTCACCCCTCCACTTT	CASSPTGVLSPLHF
-	TRBV2	-	TRBJ2-7	TGTGCCAGCAGTCCCTTGGCGACTGAACACGAGCAGTACTTC	CASSPLATEHEQYF
-	TRBV27	-	TRBJ2-7	TGTGCCAGCAGTTTATGGGCCGGGGGGCACGAGCAGTACTTC	CASSLWAGGHEQYF
once	TRBV28	-	TRBJ2-6	TGTGCCACCAATAGGCGGACGGCGGGGTCCAACGGCCTGACTTTC	CATNRRTAGSNGLTF
-	TRBV9	-	TRBJ2-3	TGTGCCAGCAGCGTAGGGGTAACTAGCCTGGATACGCAGTATTTT	CASSVGVTSLDTQYF
-	TRBV11-2	-	TRBJ1-1	TGTGCCAGCAGCCTACTACAGGGAGCCATGAACACTGAAGCTTTCTTT	CASSLLQGAMNTEAFF
-	TRBV27	TRBD1	TRBJ2-7	TGTGCCAGCAGTTTTGTAGGGACAGCTACCTACGAGCAGTACTTC	CASSFVGTATYEQYF
-	TRBV7-3	TRBD2	TRBJ2-1	TGTGCCAGCAGCTTAGGGCGGGGGAGCTACAATGAGCAGTTCTTC	CASSLGRGSYNEQFF
-	TRBV19	-	TRBJ1-2	TGTGCCAGTAGTATAGTCCGCGATGGCTACACCTTC	CASSIVRDGYTF
once	TRBV12-5	-	TRBJ1-1	TGTGCTAGTGGTCCCGGATCCTCGGGACTCATGAACACTGAAGCTTTCTTT	CASGPGSSGLMNTEAFF
-	TRBV18	-	TRBJ1-4	TGTGCCAGCTCACCTTCTTCGGGGGTTGGCGATGAAAAACTGTTTTTT	CASSPSSGVGDEKLFF
-	TRBV6-5	-	TRBJ1-1	TGTGCCAGCAGTTACGTAGGGGGTGAAGCTTTCTTT	CASSYVGGEAFF
once	TRBV20-1	-	TRBJ1-2	TGCAGTTCGGTTCGTGCCACAGGGAATTTC	CSSVRATGNF
-	TRBV7-2	-	TRBJ1-1	TGTGCCAGCAGCCTCCGGACATACCAAACGAACACTGAAGCTTTCTTT	CASSLRTYQTNTEAFF
-	TRBV5-1	-	TRBJ1-5	TGCGCCAGCAGCTTAGGAGGGGGCAATCAGCCCCAGCATTTT	CASSLGGGNQPQHF
few	TRBV30	-	TRBJ1-6	TGTGCCTGGACGTACAGCTTCTATAATTCACCCCTCCACTTT	CAWTYSFYNSPLHF